These 19 T cell receptor beta chains share one sample of origin, sequenced in a study of cytomegalovirus exposure and HLA in healthy donors. The PCR contained 60 Vbeta and 13 Jbeta primers. TCRdb keeps only in-frame clones here, not all; method: immunoSEQ multiplex PCR. The sample has some 120,000 clones, roughly three quarters seen once. The source material was PBMCs. The receptors were sampled from a young woman in good health and CMV-seropositive.

The V and J genes are TRBV25-1 and TRBJ1-4; TRBD1 agrees at 8 bases. In germline, CDR1 is MGHDK, CDR2 SYGVNS. The V segment lost 4 bases and the J segment 16 bases; nucleotides outside the gene matches: 11. This CDR3 is built from 13 residues. CDR3 region: CASSVGTGGRKFF. The CDR3 DNA is TGTGCCAGCAGTGTTGGGACAGGAGGGAGAAAGTTTTTT.

With respect to this clone: One end of the junction varies from germline; a read error may be responsible. This chain connects TRBV6-1 to TRBJ2-1; perhaps TRBD2 as D (5 bases). Germline assignment: CDR1 MNHNS and CDR2 SASEGT. This CDR3 is built from 11 residues. The DNA for the CDR3 is TGTGCCAGCAGTACCGGGGATACAGAGATCTTC. This translates into CASSTGDTEIF.

The rearrangement uses TRBV6-5 and TRBJ1-2; TRBD1 is a possible D gene (6 bases). The CDR3 is 14 residues long. The germline gives CDR1 MNHEY, CDR2 SVGAGI. V was shortened by 5 bases and J by 1 base, with 11 bases between the two germline ends. The CDR3 sequence: CASSPDSINYGYTF. Here the CDR3 DNA reads TGTGCCAGCAGTCCGGACAGCATTAACTATGGCTACACCTTC.

The chain joins TRBV4-1 to TRBJ1-5; D is ambiguous. V lost 1 base and J 3 bases, leaving 10 bases between the germline ends. Germline-derived CDR1 and CDR2 are MGHRA and YSYEKL. This CDR3 has 15 residues. This CDR3 is CASSQVGGVNQPQHF. DNA for the CDR3: TGCGCCAGCAGCCAAGTGGGCGGGGTCAATCAGCCCCAGCATTTT.

V and J are TRBV12-5 and TRBJ1-1, with D unresolved. From germline, CDR1 is LGHNT and CDR2 FRNRAP. This CDR3 spans 10 amino acids. The V gene lost 6 bases and the J gene lost 6 bases, with 5 bases spanning the gap. The CDR3 reads CASGLPEAFF. The CDR3 coding sequence is TGTGCTAGTGGCCTCCCTGAAGCTTTCTTT.

This rearrangement joins TRBV10-3 to TRBJ2-1; 7 bases map to TRBD1. Germline V CDR1 and CDR2: ENHRY, SYGVKD. J lost 2 bases, V lost 4 bases, and 5 bases had no gene match. There are 15 residues in the CDR3. The CDR3 nucleotides read TGTGCCATCAGTGCCTCGACAGGGCCCTACAATGAGCAGTTCTTC. Its protein is CAISASTGPYNEQFF.

A single count supports this clone. J is TRBJ2-1 and V is TRBV4-2; possible D gene TRBD2, 5 bases. V lost 0 bases and J 6 bases, leaving 15 bases between the germline ends. The CDR3 is made up of 16 amino acids. Germline values: CDR1 LGHNA, CDR2 YNFKEQ. DNA for the CDR3: TGTGCCAGCAGCCAAGAGTCGCGGTACGGAGGCAATGAGCAGTTCTTC. Its protein is CASSQESRYGGNEQFF.

This chain joins TRBV5-1 and TRBJ1-4; TRBD1 agrees at 9 bases. CDR3 length equals 15 residues. The V gene's germline CDR1 is SGHRS and CDR2 YFSETQ. V gave up 4 bases and J gave up 3 bases; unmatched junction bases: 4. The CDR3 DNA reads as TGCGCCAGCAGCCTGGGGACAGGGCCTAATGAAAAACTGTTTTTT. It codes for CASSLGTGPNEKLFF.

The chain links TRBV7-2 to TRBJ2-5, with D perhaps matching TRBD2 (5 bases). Trimming took 5 bases from V and 0 from J, leaving 16 bases between them. The length of the CDR3 is 16 residues. The germline V gene encodes CDR1 SGHTA and CDR2 FQGNSA. The CDR3 DNA reads TGTGCCAGCAGCGATTTCGGGATCGCCGACCAAGAGACCCAGTACTTC. It translates to CASSDFGIADQETQYF.

The rearrangement joins TRBV5-1 to TRBJ2-2; 9 nucleotides align to TRBD2. The CDR3 consists of 18 residues. Germline V CDR1 and CDR2: SGHRS, YFSETQ. J was trimmed by 1 base and V by 1 base; bases with no gene match: 8. CDR3 sequence: CASSLRLAGPQNTGELFF. Here the CDR3 DNA reads TGCGCCAGCAGCTTGCGCCTAGCGGGACCTCAGAACACCGGGGAGCTGTTTTTT.

This clone was recorded once. The rearrangement joins TRBV30 to TRBJ1-3; a possible D gene is TRBD1 (5 bases). The V gene lost 5 bases and the J gene lost 11 bases, with 13 bases spanning the gap. Germline V gives CDR1 GTSNPN, CDR2 SVGIG (reference sequence). The CDR3 is made up of 11 amino acids. CDR3 DNA sequence: TGTGCCTGGGGGACTGGGAACGCCATATATTTT. It specifies CAWGTGNAIYF.

The chain has TRBV9 and TRBJ2-7; TRBD2 matches at 9 bases. Germline V gene lookup returns CDR1 SGDLS and CDR2 YYNGEE. V trimming: 4 bases; J trimming: 5 bases; junction bases outside the gene matches: 22. The CDR3 sequence is 19 residues long. CDR3 amino acids: CASSPHELARGRASHEQYF. The DNA for the CDR3 is TGTGCCAGCAGCCCACACGAACTAGCACGCGGGAGGGCCTCACACGAGCAGTACTTC.

This sequence joins TRBV2 and TRBJ2-3; TRBD2 might be the D (5 bases). This CDR3 has 15 residues. The germline gives CDR1 SNHLY, CDR2 FYNNEI. Trimming stripped 2 bases from V and 1 base from J, with 10 bases between. The CDR3 DNA sequence: TGTGCCAGCAGTGAAAATCTCGGGGGCACAGATACGCAGTATTTT. Protein product: CASSENLGGTDTQYF.

The chain joins TRBV5-4 to TRBJ1-2; 9 bases agree with TRBD1. Trimming cost V 3 bases and J 8 bases; bases outside gene matches: 11. Germline lookup yields CDR1 SGHNT and CDR2 YYREEE (reference sequence). This CDR3 spans 15 amino acids. The CDR3 loop reads CASSSSGQGWLGYTF. For the CDR3, the DNA is TGTGCCAGCAGCTCCTCCGGACAGGGGTGGTTAGGCTACACCTTC.

The genes are TRBV19 and TRBJ2-4; 7 bases are shared with TRBD1. CDR1 LNHDA and CDR2 SQIVND come from the germline V gene (reference sequence). The V and J ends lost 5 bases and 5 bases, in that order; junction bases with no gene match: 9. This CDR3 region has 15 residues. The CDR3 spells CASSPNQGVENIQYF. CDR3 coding DNA: TGTGCCAGTAGTCCGAACCAGGGGGTGGAAAACATTCAGTACTTC.

The CDR3 sequence is CASSEVAGALNEKLFF. The DNA for the CDR3 is TGTGCCAGCAGTGAAGTGGCAGGGGCCTTGAATGAAAAACTGTTTTTT. The chain couples TRBV2 to TRBJ1-4; tentative D call: TRBD1 (6 bases). From germline, CDR1 is SNHLY and CDR2 FYNNEI. V was clipped by 1 base and J by 5 bases, with 14 bases between them. The CDR3 spans 16 residues.

This clone was seen once. DNA for the CDR3: TGTGCCAGCAGCGTAAGTTTAAGGGGAGGAACTGGAAACACCATATATTTT. The encoded protein is CASSVSLRGGTGNTIYF. This chain connects TRBV9 to TRBJ1-3, with D perhaps TRBD1 (5 bases). Germline V gene lookup returns CDR1 SGDLS and CDR2 YYNGEE. The ends were cut back, 1 base at V and 2 bases at J, with 16 bases in the middle. This CDR3 has 17 amino acids.

V and J are TRBV9 and TRBJ1-1, with D unclear. The CDR3 runs 15 residues. The V and J ends lost 2 bases and 3 bases respectively, with 14 bases between them. The germline gives CDR1 SGDLS, CDR2 YYNGEE. The CDR3 bases are TGTGCCAGCAGCGTTTCTCCCCGGGGAGACACTGAAGCTTTCTTT. Translated, it gives CASSVSPRGDTEAFF.

This clone was detected only once. This rearrangement joins TRBV5-4 to TRBJ2-3; the D gene is possibly TRBD2 (5 bases). V lost 1 base, J lost 5 bases, and 8 bases lay in between. The length of the CDR3 is 13 residues. The V gene's germline CDR1 is SGHNT and CDR2 YYREEE (reference sequence). The CDR3 bases are TGTGCCAGCAGCTTGCGGGGTGGAGATACGCAGTATTTT. Protein: CASSLRGGDTQYF.